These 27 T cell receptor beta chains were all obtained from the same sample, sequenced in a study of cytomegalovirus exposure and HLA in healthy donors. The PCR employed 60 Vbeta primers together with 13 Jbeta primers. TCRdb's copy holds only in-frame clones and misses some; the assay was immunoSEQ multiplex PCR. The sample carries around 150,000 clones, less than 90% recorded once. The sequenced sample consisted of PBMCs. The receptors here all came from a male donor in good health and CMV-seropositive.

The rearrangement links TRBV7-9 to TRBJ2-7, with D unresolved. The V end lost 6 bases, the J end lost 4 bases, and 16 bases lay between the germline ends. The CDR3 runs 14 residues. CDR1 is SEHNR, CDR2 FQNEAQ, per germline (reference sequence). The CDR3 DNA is TGTGCCAGCAGGGGCGAGACACCGACATACGAGCAGTACTTC. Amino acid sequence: CASRGETPTYEQYF.

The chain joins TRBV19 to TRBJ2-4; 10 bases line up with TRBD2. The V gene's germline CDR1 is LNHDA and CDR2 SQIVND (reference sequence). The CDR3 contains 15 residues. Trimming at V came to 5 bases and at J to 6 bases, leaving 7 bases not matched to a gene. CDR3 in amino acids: CASSWASGSLNIQYF. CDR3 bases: TGTGCCAGTAGTTGGGCTAGCGGGAGCCTAAACATTCAGTACTTC.

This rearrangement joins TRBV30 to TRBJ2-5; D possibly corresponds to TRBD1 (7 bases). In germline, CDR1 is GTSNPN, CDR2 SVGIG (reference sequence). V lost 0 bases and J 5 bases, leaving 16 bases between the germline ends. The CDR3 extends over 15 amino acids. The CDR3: CAWSVLGGRGETQYF. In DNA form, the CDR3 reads TGTGCCTGGAGTGTATTGGGGGGCAGGGGGGAGACCCAGTACTTC.

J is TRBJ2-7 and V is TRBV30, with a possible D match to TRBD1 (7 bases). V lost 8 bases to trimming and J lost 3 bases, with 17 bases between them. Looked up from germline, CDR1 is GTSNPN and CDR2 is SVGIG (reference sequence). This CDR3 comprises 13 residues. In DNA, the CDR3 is TGTGCCGGGGGGACAGCCCCCGTCTACGAGCAGTACTTC. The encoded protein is CAGGTAPVYEQYF.

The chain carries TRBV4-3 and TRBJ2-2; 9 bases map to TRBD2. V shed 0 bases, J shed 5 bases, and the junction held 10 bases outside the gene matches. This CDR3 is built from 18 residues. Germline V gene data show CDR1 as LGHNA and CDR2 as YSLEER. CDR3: CASSQERTSGSDTGELFF. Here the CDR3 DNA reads TGCGCCAGCAGCCAAGAACGAACTAGCGGGTCGGATACCGGGGAGCTGTTTTTT.

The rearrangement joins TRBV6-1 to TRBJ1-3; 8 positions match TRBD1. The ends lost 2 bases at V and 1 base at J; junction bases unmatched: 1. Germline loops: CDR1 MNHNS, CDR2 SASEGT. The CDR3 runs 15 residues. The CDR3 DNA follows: TGTGCCAGCAGTGAAACAGGGGGATCTGGAAACACCATATATTTT. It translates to CASSETGGSGNTIYF.

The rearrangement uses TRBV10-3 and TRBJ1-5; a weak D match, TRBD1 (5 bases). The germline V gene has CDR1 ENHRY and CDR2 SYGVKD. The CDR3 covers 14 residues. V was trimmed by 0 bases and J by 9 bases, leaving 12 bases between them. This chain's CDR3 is CAISESDGGLPQHF. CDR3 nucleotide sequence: TGTGCCATCAGTGAGTCCGATGGGGGACTGCCCCAGCATTTT.

DNA of the CDR3: TGTGCCAGCAGCCCACCCAGGGGGCGGAATCAGCCCCAGCATTTT. Its translation: CASSPPRGRNQPQHF. The V call is TRBV28, the J call TRBJ1-5, with 8 bases lining up with TRBD1. This CDR3 is built from 15 residues. The V segment lost 6 bases and the J segment 4 bases; nucleotides outside the gene matches: 8. The germline V gene has CDR1 MDHEN and CDR2 SYDVKM.

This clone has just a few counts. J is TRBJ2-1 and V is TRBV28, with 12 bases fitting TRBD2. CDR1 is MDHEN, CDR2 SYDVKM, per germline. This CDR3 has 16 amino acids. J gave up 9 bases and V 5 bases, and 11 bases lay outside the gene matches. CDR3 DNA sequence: TGTGCCAGCAGTCCCCAGATGACTAGCGGGAGCCCTGAGCAGTTCTTC. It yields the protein CASSPQMTSGSPEQFF.

The CDR3, as DNA: TGTGCCAGCAGCCCTCGGGAGCTAGCGGCGAACATTTACTTC. Protein sequence: CASSPRELAANIYF. The gene calls are TRBV11-3 and TRBJ2-5; 7 bases fit TRBD2. V shed 5 bases and J 14 bases; nucleotides not matched to a gene: 17. The germline CDR1 and CDR2 sequences are SGHNT and YENEEA. CDR3 size: 14 residues.

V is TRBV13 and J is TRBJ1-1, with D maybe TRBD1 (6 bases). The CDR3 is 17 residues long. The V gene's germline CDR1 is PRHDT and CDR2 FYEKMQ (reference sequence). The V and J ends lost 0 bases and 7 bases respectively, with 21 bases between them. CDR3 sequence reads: CASSLGSADRPLSEAFF. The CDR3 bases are TGTGCCAGCAGCTTAGGATCAGCGGACAGACCTTTGAGTGAAGCTTTCTTT.

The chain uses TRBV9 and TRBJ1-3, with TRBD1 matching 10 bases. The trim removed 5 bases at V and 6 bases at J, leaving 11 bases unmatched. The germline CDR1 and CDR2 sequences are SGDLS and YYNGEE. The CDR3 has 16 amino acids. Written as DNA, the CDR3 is TGTGCCAGCAGGGCCGGGACAGGGGCACTACAAAACACCATATATTTT. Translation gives CASRAGTGALQNTIYF. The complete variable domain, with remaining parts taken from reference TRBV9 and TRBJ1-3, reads DSGVTQTPKHLITATGQRVTLRCSPRSGDLSVYWYQQSLDQGLQFLIQYYNGEERAKGNILERFSAQQFPDLHSELNLSSLELGDSALYFCASRAGTGALQNTIYFGEGSWLTVV.

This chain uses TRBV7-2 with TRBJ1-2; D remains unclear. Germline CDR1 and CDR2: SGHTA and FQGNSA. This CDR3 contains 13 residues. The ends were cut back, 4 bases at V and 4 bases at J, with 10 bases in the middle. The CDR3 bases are TGTGCCAGCAGCTACCGTCAGATCTATGGCTACACCTTC. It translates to CASSYRQIYGYTF.

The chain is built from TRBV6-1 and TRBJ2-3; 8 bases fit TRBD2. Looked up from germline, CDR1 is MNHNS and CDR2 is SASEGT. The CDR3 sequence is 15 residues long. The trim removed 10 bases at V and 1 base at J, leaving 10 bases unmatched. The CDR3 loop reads CATTGSGSRTDTQYF. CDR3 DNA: TGTGCCACCACCGGCAGCGGGAGCCGCACAGATACGCAGTATTTT.

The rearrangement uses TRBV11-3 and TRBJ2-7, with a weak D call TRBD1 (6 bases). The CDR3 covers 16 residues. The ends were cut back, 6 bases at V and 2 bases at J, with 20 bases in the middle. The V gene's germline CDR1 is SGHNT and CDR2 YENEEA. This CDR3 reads CASRSIPGHMAYEQYF. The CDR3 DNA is TGTGCCAGCAGGTCAATTCCGGGACATATGGCCTACGAGCAGTACTTC. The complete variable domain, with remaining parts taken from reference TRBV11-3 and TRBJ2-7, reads EAGVVQSPRYKIIEKKQPVAFWCNPISGHNTLYWYLQNLGQGPELLIRYENEEAVDDSQLPKDRFSAERLKGVDSTLKIQPAELGDSAVYLCASRSIPGHMAYEQYFGPGTRLTVT.

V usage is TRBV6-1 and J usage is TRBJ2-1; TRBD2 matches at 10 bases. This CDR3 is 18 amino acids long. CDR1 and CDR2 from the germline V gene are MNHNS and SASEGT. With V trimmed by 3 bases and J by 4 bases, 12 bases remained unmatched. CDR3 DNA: TGTGCCAGCAGTGAGCCGGCGGGTCTAGCGGGAGATTACAATGAGCAGTTCTTC. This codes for CASSEPAGLAGDYNEQFF.

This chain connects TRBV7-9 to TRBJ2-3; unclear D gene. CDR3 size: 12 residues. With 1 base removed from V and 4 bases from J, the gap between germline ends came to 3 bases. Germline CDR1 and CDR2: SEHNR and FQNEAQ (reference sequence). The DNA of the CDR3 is TGTGCCAGCAGCTTAGTCGCAGATACGCAGTATTTT. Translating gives CASSLVADTQYF. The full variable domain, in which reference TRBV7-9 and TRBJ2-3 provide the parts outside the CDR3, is DTGVSQNPRHKITKRGQNVTFRCDPISEHNRLYWYRQTLGQGPEFLTYFQNEAQLEKSRLLSDRFSAERPKGSFSTLEIQRTEQGDSAMYLCASSLVADTQYFGPGTRLTVL.

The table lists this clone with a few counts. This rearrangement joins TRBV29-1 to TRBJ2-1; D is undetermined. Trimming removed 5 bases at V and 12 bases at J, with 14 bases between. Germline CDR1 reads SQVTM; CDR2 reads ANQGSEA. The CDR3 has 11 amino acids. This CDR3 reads CSVSKAGWQFF. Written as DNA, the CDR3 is TGCAGCGTTTCCAAGGCAGGATGGCAGTTCTTC.

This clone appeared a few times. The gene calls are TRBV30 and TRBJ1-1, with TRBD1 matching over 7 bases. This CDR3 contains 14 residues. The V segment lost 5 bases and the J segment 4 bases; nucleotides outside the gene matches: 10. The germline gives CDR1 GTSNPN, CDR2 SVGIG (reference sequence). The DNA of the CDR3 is TGTGCCTGGGGGATAACAGGGGTGGGCACTGAAGCTTTCTTT. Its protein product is CAWGITGVGTEAFF.

CDR3 sequence (DNA): TGTGCCAGCAGCCGCGGAGGCAATGGTCCCCAGCATTTT. Translated, it gives CASSRGGNGPQHF. V usage is TRBV7-2 and J usage is TRBJ1-5; no clear D gene. Trimming removed 5 bases from V and 10 bases from J, with 15 bases in between. Germline V gene lookup returns CDR1 SGHTA and CDR2 FQGNSA. There are 13 residues in the CDR3. The full variable domain, its missing parts supplied by reference TRBV7-2 and TRBJ1-5, is GAGVSQSPSNKVTEKGKDVELRCDPISGHTALYWYRQSLGQGLEFLIYFQGNSAPDKSGLPSDRFSAERTGGSVSTLTIQRTQQEDSAVYLCASSRGGNGPQHFGDGTRLSIL.

The CDR3 sequence: CASSSLAGGTNEQFF. For the CDR3, the DNA is TGTGCCAGCAGCTCTCTAGCGGGAGGGACCAATGAGCAGTTCTTC. The gene calls are TRBV11-3 and TRBJ2-1; TRBD2 aligns across 12 bases. V lost 4 bases, J lost 6 bases, and 4 bases stayed unmatched. Looked up from germline, CDR1 is SGHNT and CDR2 is YENEEA. The CDR3 length is 15 residues.

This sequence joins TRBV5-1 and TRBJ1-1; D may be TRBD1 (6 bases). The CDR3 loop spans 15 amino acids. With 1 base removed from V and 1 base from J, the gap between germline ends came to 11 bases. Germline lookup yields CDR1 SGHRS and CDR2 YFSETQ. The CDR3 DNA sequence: TGCGCCAGCAGCTTGTCCCCGGGACAGAACACTGAAGCTTTCTTT. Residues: CASSLSPGQNTEAFF.

CDR3 bases: TGCGCCAGCAGCTTGGATACAGGGGGCGCTTCCGGAAACACCATATATTTT. Its protein is CASSLDTGGASGNTIYF. The rearrangement links TRBV5-1 to TRBJ1-3; TRBD1 matches at 9 bases. This CDR3 contains 17 residues. Germline CDR1 and CDR2: SGHRS and YFSETQ. V was clipped by 0 bases and J by 4 bases; unmatched bases: 8.

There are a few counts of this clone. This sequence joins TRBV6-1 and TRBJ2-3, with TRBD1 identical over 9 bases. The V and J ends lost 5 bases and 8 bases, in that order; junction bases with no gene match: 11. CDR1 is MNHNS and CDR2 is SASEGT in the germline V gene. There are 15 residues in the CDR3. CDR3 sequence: CASSTRQGGQGTQYF. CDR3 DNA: TGTGCCAGCAGTACAAGACAGGGGGGTCAGGGTACGCAGTATTTT.

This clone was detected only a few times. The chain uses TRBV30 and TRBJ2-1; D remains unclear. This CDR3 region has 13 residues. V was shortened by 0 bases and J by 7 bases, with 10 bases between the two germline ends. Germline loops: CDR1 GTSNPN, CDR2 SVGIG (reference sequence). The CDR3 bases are TGTGCCTGGAGTGTAAATTTCCTGAATGAGCAGTTCTTC. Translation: CAWSVNFLNEQFF. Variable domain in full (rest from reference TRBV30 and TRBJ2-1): SQTIHQWPATLVQPVGSPLSLECTVEGTSNPNLYWYRQAAGRGLQLLFYSVGIGQISSEVPQNLSASRPQDRQFILSSKKLLLSDSGFYLCAWSVNFLNEQFFGPGTRLTVL.

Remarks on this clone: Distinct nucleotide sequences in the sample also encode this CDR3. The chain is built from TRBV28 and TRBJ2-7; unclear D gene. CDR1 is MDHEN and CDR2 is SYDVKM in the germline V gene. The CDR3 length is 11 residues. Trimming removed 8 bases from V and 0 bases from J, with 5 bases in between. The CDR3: CASGSSYEQYF. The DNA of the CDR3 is TGTGCCAGCGGCAGCTCCTACGAGCAGTACTTC.

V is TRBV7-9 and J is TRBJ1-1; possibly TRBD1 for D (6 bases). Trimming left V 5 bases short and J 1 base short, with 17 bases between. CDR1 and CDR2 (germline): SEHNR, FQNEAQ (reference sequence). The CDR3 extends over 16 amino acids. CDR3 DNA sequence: TGTGCCAGCAGCCTTGGACAGTCCCGGAGGAACACTGAAGCTTTCTTT. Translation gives CASSLGQSRRNTEAFF.